The entry that follows covers one T cell receptor (beta chain) sequence. V was pared by 1 base and J by 10 bases, with 8 bases between. Germline V gives CDR1 MRHNA, CDR2 SNTAGT. The CDR3 is 12 amino acids. These data come from a study of T cell changes during pregnancy in multiple sclerosis. Only in-frame clones appear in the TCRdb table, and some are missing; sequencing was by immunoSEQ multiplex PCR. Of under 55,000 clones in the sample, nearly 95% were seen once. The receptor was derived from a female donor in good health, enrolled as a control in a pregnancy study. J is TRBJ2-1 and V is TRBV6-4, with a tentative D call TRBD2 (5 bases). The source was CD4+ T cells from peripheral blood mononuclear cells, collected after pregnancy. CDR3 sequence (DNA): TGTGCCAGCAGTGACTTCAGAGGGGAGCAGTTCTTC. Amino acids: CASSDFRGEQFF.